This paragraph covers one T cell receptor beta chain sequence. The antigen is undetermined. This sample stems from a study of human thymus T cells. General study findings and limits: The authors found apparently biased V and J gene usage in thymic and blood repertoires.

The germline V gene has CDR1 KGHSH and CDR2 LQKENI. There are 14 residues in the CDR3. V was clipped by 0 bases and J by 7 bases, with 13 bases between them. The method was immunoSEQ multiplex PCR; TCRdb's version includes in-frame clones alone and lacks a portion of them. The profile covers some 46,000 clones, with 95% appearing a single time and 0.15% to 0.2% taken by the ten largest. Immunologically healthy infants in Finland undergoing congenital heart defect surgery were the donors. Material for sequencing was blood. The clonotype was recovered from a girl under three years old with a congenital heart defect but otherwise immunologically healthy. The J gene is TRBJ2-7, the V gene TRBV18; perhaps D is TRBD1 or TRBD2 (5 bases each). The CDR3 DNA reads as TGTGCCAGCTCACCACCGGGGACCAGCAGGGAGCAGTACTTC. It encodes CASSPPGTSREQYF.